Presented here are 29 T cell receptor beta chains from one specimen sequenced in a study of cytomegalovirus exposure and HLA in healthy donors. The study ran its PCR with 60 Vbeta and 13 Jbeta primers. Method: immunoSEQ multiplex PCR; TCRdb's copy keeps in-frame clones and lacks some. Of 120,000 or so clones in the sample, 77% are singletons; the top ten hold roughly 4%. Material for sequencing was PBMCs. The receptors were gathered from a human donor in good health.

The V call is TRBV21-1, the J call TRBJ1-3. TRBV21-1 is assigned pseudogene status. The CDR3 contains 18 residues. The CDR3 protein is CASSSCDCTPHSGNTIYF. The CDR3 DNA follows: TGTGCCAGCAGCTCCTGTGACTGCACACCCCACTCTGGAAACACCATATATTTT.

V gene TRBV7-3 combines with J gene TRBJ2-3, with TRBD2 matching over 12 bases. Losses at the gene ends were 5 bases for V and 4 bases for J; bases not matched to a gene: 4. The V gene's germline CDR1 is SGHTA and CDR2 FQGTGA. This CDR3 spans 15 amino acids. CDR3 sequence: CASSPSGRGADTQYF. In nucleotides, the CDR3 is TGTGCCAGCAGCCCTAGCGGGAGGGGTGCAGATACGCAGTATTTT.

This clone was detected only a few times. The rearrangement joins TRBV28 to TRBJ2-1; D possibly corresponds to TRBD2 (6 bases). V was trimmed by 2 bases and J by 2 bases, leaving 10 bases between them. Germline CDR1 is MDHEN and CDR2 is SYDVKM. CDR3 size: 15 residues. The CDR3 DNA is TGTGCCAGCAGTTTAACGGGAGTCCCCTACAATGAGCAGTTCTTC. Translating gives CASSLTGVPYNEQFF.

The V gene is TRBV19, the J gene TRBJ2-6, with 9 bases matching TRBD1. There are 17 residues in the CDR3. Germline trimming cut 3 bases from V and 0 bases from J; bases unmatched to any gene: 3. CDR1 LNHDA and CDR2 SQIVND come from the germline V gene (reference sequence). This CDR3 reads CASSMGTGSSGANVLTF. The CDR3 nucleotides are TGTGCCAGTAGTATGGGGACAGGGTCCTCTGGGGCCAACGTCCTGACTTTC. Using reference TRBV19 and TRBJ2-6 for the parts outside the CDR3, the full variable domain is DGGITQSPKYLFRKEGQNVTLSCEQNLNHDAMYWYRQDPGQGLRLIYYSQIVNDFQKGDIAEGYSVSREKKESFPLTVTSAQKNPTAFYLCASSMGTGSSGANVLTFGAGSRLTVL.

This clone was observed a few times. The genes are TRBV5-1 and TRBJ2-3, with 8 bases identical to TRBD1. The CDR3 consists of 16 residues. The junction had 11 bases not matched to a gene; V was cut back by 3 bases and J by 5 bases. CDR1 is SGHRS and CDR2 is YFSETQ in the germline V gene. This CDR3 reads CASSSTSPDRGDTQYF. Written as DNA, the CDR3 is TGCGCCAGCAGCTCAACGTCACCCGACAGGGGAGATACGCAGTATTTT.

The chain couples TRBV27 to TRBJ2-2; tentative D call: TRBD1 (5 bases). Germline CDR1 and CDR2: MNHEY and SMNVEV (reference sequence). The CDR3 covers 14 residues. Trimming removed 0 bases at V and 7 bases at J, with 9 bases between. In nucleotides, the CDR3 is TGTGCCAGCAGTTTATCCAGGGTGGACGGGGAGCTGTTTTTT. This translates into CASSLSRVDGELFF.

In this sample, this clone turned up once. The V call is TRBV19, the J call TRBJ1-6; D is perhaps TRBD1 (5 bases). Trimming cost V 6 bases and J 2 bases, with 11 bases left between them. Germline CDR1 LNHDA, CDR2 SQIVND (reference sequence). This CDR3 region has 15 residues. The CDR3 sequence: CASSLGQAYNSPLHF. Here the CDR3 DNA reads TGTGCCAGTAGCCTAGGACAAGCCTATAATTCACCCCTCCACTTT.

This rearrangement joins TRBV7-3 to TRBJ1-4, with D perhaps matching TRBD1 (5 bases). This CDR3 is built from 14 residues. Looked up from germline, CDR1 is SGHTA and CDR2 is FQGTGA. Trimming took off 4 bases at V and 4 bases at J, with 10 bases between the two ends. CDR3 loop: CASSYRQNNEKLFF. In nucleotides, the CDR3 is TGTGCCAGCAGCTACCGACAGAATAATGAAAAACTGTTTTTT.

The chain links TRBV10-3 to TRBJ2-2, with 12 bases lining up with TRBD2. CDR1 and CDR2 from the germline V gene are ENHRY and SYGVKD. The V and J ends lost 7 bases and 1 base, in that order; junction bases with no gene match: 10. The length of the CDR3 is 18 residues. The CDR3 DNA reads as TGTGCCATCATTTTAACCGGGACTAGCGGGCGGAACACCGGGGAGCTGTTTTTT. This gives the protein CAIILTGTSGRNTGELFF.

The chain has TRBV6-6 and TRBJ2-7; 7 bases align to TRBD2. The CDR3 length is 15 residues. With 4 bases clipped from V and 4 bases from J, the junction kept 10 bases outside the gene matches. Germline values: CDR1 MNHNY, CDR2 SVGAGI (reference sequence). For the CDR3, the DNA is TGTGCCAGCAGTTTTAGCGGGCCCAATGATTACGAGCAGTACTTC. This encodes CASSFSGPNDYEQYF.

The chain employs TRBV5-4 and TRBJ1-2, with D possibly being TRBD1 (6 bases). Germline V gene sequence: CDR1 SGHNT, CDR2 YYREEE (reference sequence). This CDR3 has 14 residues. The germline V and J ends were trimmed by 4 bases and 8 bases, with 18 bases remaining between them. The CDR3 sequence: CASSPQGIDRGYTF. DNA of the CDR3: TGTGCCAGCAGCCCCCAGGGGATAGATAGAGGCTACACCTTC.

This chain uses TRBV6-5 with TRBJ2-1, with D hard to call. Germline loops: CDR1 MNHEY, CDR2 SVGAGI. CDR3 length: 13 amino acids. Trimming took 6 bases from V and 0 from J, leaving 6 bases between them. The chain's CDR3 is CASRMSSYNEQFF. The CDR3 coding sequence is TGTGCCAGCAGGATGAGCTCCTACAATGAGCAGTTCTTC.

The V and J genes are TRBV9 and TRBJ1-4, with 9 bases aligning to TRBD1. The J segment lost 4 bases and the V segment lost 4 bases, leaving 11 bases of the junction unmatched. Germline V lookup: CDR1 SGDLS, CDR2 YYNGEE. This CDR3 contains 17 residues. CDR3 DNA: TGTGCCAGCAGCAGGGGGGACAGGGCAAGCCTTAATGAAAAACTGTTTTTT. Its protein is CASSRGDRASLNEKLFF.

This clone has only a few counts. CDR3 sequence reads: CASSGTSGSVDEQFF. CDR3 coding DNA: TGTGCCAGCAGTGGTACTAGCGGGAGCGTCGATGAGCAGTTCTTC. This rearrangement joins TRBV6-4 to TRBJ2-1, with 11 bases that match TRBD2. Per germline, CDR1 MRHNA and CDR2 SNTAGT. The CDR3 runs 15 residues. V lost 4 bases and J lost 8; bases outside the gene matches: 7.

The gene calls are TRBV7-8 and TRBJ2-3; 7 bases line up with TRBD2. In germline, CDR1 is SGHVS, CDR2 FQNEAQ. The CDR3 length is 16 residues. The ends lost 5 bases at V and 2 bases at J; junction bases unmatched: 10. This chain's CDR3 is CASSLTREGNTDTQYF. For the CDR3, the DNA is TGTGCCAGCAGCCTAACGAGGGAGGGAAACACAGATACGCAGTATTTT.

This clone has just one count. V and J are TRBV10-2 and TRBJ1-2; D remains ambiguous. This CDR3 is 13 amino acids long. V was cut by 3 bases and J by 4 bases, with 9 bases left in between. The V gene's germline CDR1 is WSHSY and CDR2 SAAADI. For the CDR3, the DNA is TGCGCCAGCAGTGAATTCACCGGCTATGGCTACACCTTC. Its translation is CASSEFTGYGYTF.

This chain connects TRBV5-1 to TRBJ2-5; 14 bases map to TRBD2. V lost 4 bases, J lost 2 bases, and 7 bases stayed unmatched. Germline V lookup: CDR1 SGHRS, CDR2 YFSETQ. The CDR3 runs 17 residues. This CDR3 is CASSQGLAGVEQETQYF. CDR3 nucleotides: TGCGCCAGCAGCCAGGGACTAGCGGGAGTGGAGCAAGAGACCCAGTACTTC.

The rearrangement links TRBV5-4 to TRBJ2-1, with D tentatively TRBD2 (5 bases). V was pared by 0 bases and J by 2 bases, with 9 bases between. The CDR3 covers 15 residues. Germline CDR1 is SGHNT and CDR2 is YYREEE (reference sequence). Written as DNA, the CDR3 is TGTGCCAGCAGCTTGGAGCTAGCTACCTACAATGAGCAGTTCTTC. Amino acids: CASSLELATYNEQFF. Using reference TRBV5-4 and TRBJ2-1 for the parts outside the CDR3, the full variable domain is ETGVTQSPTHLIKTRGQQVTLRCSSQSGHNTVSWYQQALGQGPQFIFQYYREEENGRGNFPPRFSGLQFPNYSSELNVNALELDDSALYLCASSLELATYNEQFFGPGTRLTVL.

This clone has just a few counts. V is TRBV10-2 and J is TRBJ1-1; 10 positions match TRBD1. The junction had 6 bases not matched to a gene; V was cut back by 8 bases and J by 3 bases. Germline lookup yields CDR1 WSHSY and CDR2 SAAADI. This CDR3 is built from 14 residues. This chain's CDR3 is CASRQGAYDTEAFF. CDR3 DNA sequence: TGCGCCAGCCGACAGGGGGCCTACGACACTGAAGCTTTCTTT.

The CDR3 reads CASSPTSGHNEQFF. CDR3 sequence (DNA): TGTGCCAGTAGCCCGACTAGCGGGCACAATGAGCAGTTCTTC. The chain recombines TRBV6-5 with TRBJ2-1; 10 bases fit TRBD2. This CDR3 has 14 residues. Trimming removed 9 bases from V and 5 bases from J; junction bases left unmatched: 7. CDR1 is MNHEY and CDR2 is SVGAGI in the germline V gene.

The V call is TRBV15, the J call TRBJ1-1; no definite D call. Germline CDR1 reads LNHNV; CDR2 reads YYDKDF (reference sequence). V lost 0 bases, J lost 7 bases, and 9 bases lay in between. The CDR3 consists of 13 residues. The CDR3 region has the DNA TGTGCCACCAGCAGAGATTTACGGGGTGAAGCTTTCTTT. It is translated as CATSRDLRGEAFF.

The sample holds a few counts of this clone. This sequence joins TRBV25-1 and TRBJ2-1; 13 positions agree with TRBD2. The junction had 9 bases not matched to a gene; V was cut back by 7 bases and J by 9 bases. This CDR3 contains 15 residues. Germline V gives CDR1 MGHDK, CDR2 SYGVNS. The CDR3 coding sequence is TGTGCCAGCACCGAGTCGGGACTAGCGGGGCCTGAGCAGTTCTTC. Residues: CASTESGLAGPEQFF.

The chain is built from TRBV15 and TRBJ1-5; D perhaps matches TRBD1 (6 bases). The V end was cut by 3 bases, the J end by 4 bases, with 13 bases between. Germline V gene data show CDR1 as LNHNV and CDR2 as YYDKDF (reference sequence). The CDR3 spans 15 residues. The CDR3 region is CATSSLRQANQPQHF. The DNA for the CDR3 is TGTGCCACCAGCAGTCTCCGACAGGCTAATCAGCCCCAGCATTTT.

This CDR3 reads CASSQYRVGETQYF. In nucleotides, the CDR3 is TGTGCCAGTAGTCAGTACAGGGTTGGAGAGACCCAGTACTTC. The V call is TRBV19, the J call TRBJ2-5, with D possibly being TRBD1 (6 bases). Germline CDR1 LNHDA, CDR2 SQIVND (reference sequence). Trimming shortened V by 5 bases and J by 4 bases, and 14 bases separated the two germline ends. The CDR3 loop spans 14 amino acids.

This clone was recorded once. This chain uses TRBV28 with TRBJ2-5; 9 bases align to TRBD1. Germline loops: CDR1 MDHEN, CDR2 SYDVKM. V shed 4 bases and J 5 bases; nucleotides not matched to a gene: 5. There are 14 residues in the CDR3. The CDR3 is CASSSQGARETQYF. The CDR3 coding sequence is TGTGCCAGCAGTTCACAGGGGGCGAGGGAGACCCAGTACTTC.

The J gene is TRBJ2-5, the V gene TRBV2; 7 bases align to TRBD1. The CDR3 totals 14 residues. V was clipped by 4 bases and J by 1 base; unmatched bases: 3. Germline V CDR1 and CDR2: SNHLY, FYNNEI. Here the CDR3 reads CASSGTGSQETQYF. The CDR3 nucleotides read TGTGCCAGCAGTGGGACAGGCAGCCAAGAGACCCAGTACTTC.

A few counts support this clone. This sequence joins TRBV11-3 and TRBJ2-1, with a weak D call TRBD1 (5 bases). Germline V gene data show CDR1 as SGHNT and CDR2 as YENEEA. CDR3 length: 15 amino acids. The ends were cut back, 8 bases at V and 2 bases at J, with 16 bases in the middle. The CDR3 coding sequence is TGTGCCAGCGCTAAAGGACATCTAACCTACAATGAGCAGTTCTTC. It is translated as CASAKGHLTYNEQFF.

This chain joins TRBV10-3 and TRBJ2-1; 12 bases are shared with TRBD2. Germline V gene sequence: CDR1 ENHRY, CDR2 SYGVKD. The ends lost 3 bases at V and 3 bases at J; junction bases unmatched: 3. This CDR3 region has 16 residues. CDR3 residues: CAISETSGRNYNEQFF. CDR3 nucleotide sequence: TGTGCCATCAGTGAAACTAGCGGGAGGAACTACAATGAGCAGTTCTTC.

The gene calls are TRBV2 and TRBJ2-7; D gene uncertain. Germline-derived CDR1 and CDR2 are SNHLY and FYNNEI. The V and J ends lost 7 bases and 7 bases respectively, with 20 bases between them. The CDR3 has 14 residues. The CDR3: CASTSRVLSEEQYF. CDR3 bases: TGTGCCAGCACGTCCCGGGTCCTCTCGGAGGAGCAGTACTTC.